This TCR beta chain is from a study of T cells in Graves' hyperthyroidism and ophthalmopathy. Germline V lookup: CDR1 SGDLS, CDR2 YYNGEE. V shed 1 base and J shed 1 base, with 11 bases lying between them. The CDR3 spans 15 residues. This clonotype was recorded many times. Researchers amplified the TCR beta CDR3 regions from RNA transcripts. With the HTBI primer set, the TCR CDR3 went through a first round of RT-PCR. TCRdb re-called the multiplex PCR reads through MiXCR, storing one row per CDR3 protein. The sample shows some 270,000 distinct CDR3 sequences, about 25% of them seen only once. In the ophthalmopathy cohort, Clinical Activity Score was at least 3, NOSPECS grade at least 4, and duration under 3 months. The study based diagnoses on clinical symptoms, serum thyroxine and TRAb, thyroid ultrasound and orbital computed tomography.

The rearrangement joins TRBV9 to TRBJ1-1; possible D gene TRBD1, 5 bases. Material: blood. This TCR derives from a woman aged 40 to 50 with Graves' ophthalmopathy. CDR3 residues: CASSVSWRGNTEAFF. In DNA form, the CDR3 reads TGTGCCAGCAGCGTAAGTTGGAGGGGGAACACTGAAGCTTTCTTT.